This TCR beta chain was identified during a study of OX40 agonist ivuxolimab in advanced cancers. Study context: Across the patients, intravenous ivuxolimab was delivered every 2 weeks at 0.01 to 10 mg/kg. General study findings and limits: Expanded clones belonging to CD8+ T cells outnumbered, on average, those of CD4+.

There are 14 residues in the CDR3. The germline V gene encodes CDR1 MNHNY and CDR2 SVGAGI (reference sequence). The ends were cut back, 3 bases at V and 1 base at J, with 9 bases in the middle. Of note for this clone: The antigen remains unidentified.

Assay used: immunoSEQ multiplex PCR; TCRdb lists only in-frame clones, some missing. The table shows 47,000 or so clones, with around 90% occurring only once. The material sequenced was CD4+ or CD8+ T cells sorted from blood, taken in a trial of the OX40 agonist ivuxolimab. The chain combines TRBV6-6 with TRBJ2-5; D not certain. The source of this sequence is an adult with an advanced solid tumor such as melanoma, head and neck, liver or kidney cancer. The CDR3 DNA reads TGTGCCAGCAGTTATTTCGACTCCCAAGAGACCCAGTACTTC. It yields the protein CASSYFDSQETQYF.